This T cell receptor beta chain was captured in a study of blood T cell repertoires in COVID-19. Background on the study: The origin of the acute and convalescent COVID-19 samples was the United States, Italy and Spain. From T cells, B-cell-depleted T cells, or PBMCs came the material, which was cDNA or gDNA.

CDR3 length: 15 residues. V lost 0 bases to trimming and J lost 10 bases, with 17 bases between them. Looked up from germline, CDR1 is SGDLS and CDR2 is YYNGEE. The data were produced by immunoSEQ multiplex PCR, yet TCRdb's version contains in-frame clones alone and is incomplete. The table includes some 490,000 clones, approximately 86% detected once. In terms of age and location, participants ranged from roughly 18 to 95 years and lived in roughly 22 US areas. Allocation to cohorts depended on clinical history reported by the participants. The sequence came from a woman aged 60 to 75 who had recovered from COVID-19. This chain connects TRBV9 to TRBJ2-1; D perhaps matches TRBD1 (6 bases). The sample consisted of PBMCs or T cells enriched from blood (not recorded which). The CDR3 DNA sequence: TGTGCCAGCAGCGTAGACGAGTGGTCGCAGGGGGAGCAGTTCTTC. The encoded protein is CASSVDEWSQGEQFF.